This T cell receptor (beta chain) was identified during a study of T cells in Graves' hyperthyroidism and ophthalmopathy. The sample holds many counts of this clonotype. The diagnostic basis comprised clinical symptoms, serum thyroxine and TRAb, thyroid ultrasound and orbital computed tomography. RNA transcripts provided the source from which TCR beta CDR3 regions were amplified. An initial round of RT-PCR targeting the TCR CDR3 relied on the HTBI primer set. From the multiplex PCR reads, TCRdb called clonotypes with MiXCR, one entry per CDR3 protein. The table has about 570,000 distinct CDR3 sequences, around 42% seen once; the top ten hold around 20%. The clonotype comes from an adult woman with Graves' disease, either hyperthyroidism or ophthalmopathy (not recorded which). Sequencing was carried out using peripheral blood or thyroid tissue (not recorded which).

The DNA for the CDR3 is TGTGCCAGCAGTGCCTCAGGGACGATCCCAGATCAGCCCCAGCATTTT. Its protein product is CASSASGTIPDQPQHF. This sequence joins TRBV2 and TRBJ1-5; D might be TRBD1 (5 bases). Germline V gives CDR1 SNHLY, CDR2 FYNNEI. Trimming cost V 4 bases and J 5 bases, with 18 bases left between them. The CDR3 runs 16 residues.